The rows below give T cell receptor beta chains drawn from one sample of a study of shared clonotypes between healthy human individuals. Profiling relied on immunoSEQ multiplex PCR, and the TCRdb table lists in-frame clones only, not all of them. Altogether about 2.4 million clones are present, 93% being singletons, with the ten largest covering around 0.37%. The material sequenced was naive CD4+ T cells from PBMCs. These receptors originate from a man aged 18 to 29 in good health. Some clones in this sample may be carry-over from other donors' samples. CDR3s include the opening cysteine and the closing phenylalanine or tryptophan. Fields, in order: D gene, V gene, clone size, J gene, CDR3 protein, CDR3 DNA. D genes are given only for firm matches. Where a row states a size, it is once, few, many or the class of an expanded clone; other rows omit it.

d_call: NA; v_call: TRBV5-1; clone_size: few; j_call: TRBJ2-1; cdr3_aa: CASSPSSSYNEQFF; cdr3_nt: TGCGCCAGCAGCCCCTCGAGCTCCTACAATGAGCAGTTCTTC
d_call: TRBD2; v_call: TRBV19; clone_size: NA; j_call: TRBJ2-2; cdr3_aa: CASSQPRRLAGGTGELFF; cdr3_nt: TGTGCCAGTAGCCAACCACGGAGGCTAGCGGGAGGTACCGGGGAGCTGTTTTTT
d_call: NA; v_call: TRBV18; clone_size: NA; j_call: TRBJ2-3; cdr3_aa: CASSLYVVNTDTQYF; cdr3_nt: TGTGCCAGCTCACTCTACGTCGTGAACACAGATACGCAGTATTTT
d_call: NA; v_call: TRBV23-1; clone_size: NA; j_call: TRBJ1-1; cdr3_aa: CASCHSPPGGGTEAFF; cdr3_nt: TGCGCCAGCTGCCACTCGCCCCCGGGTGGCGGCACTGAAGCTTTCTTT
d_call: TRBD1; v_call: TRBV28; clone_size: NA; j_call: TRBJ2-6; cdr3_aa: CASSFPLQGSGANVLTF; cdr3_nt: TGTGCCAGCAGTTTTCCCCTACAGGGGTCTGGGGCCAACGTCCTGACTTTC
d_call: NA; v_call: TRBV15; clone_size: NA; j_call: TRBJ2-7; cdr3_aa: CATSRDLSSGLYEQYF; cdr3_nt: TGTGCCACCAGCAGAGATCTTTCCTCCGGGCTCTACGAGCAGTACTTC
d_call: NA; v_call: TRBV19; clone_size: NA; j_call: TRBJ2-4; cdr3_aa: CASSLEFTAKNIQYF; cdr3_nt: TGTGCCAGTAGCCTAGAGTTCACAGCCAAAAACATTCAGTACTTC
d_call: NA; v_call: TRBV21-1; clone_size: NA; j_call: TRBJ2-7; cdr3_aa: CASIAGQGNYEQYF; cdr3_nt: TGTGCCAGCATCGCAGGACAGGGGAACTACGAGCAGTACTTC
d_call: NA; v_call: TRBV5-1; clone_size: NA; j_call: TRBJ2-7; cdr3_aa: CASSLEDRSYEQYF; cdr3_nt: TGCGCCAGCAGCTTGGAGGACAGAAGCTACGAGCAGTACTTC
d_call: TRBD2; v_call: TRBV9; clone_size: NA; j_call: TRBJ2-7; cdr3_aa: CASNEGLAGFYEQYF; cdr3_nt: TGTGCCAGCAACGAAGGACTAGCGGGATTCTACGAGCAGTACTTC
d_call: NA; v_call: TRBV5-4; clone_size: NA; j_call: TRBJ2-5; cdr3_aa: CASSDDTLETQYF; cdr3_nt: TGTGCCAGCAGCGACGACACATTGGAGACCCAGTACTTC
d_call: TRBD2; v_call: TRBV5-1; clone_size: NA; j_call: TRBJ2-7; cdr3_aa: CASSLRGGNGRQYF; cdr3_nt: TGCGCCAGCAGCCTCCGGGGGGGCAATGGGAGGCAGTACTTC
d_call: NA; v_call: TRBV18; clone_size: NA; j_call: TRBJ2-7; cdr3_aa: CASSPTLASSYEQYF; cdr3_nt: TGTGCCAGCTCACCTACGCTAGCTAGCTCCTACGAGCAGTACTTC
d_call: TRBD2; v_call: TRBV7-9; clone_size: NA; j_call: TRBJ2-2; cdr3_aa: CASRLGFSGSRTGELFF; cdr3_nt: TGTGCCAGCAGATTAGGGTTTAGCGGGAGTCGGACCGGGGAGCTGTTTTTT